This is a list of T cell receptor beta chains from one sample in a study of T cells in tumors after PD-1 blockade. Sequencing was performed with immunoSEQ multiplex PCR; in TCRdb, only in-frame clones are kept and a portion is missing. The profile covers about 60,000 clones, with roughly 70% appearing a single time and 4.7% taken by the ten largest. The sample in question was PBMCs, obtained after anti-PD-1 treatment. Receptors originate from a human donor with basal cell carcinoma. Each CDR3 is given without its conserved first and last residue.

TRBJ2-7	TRBV6-1	ASSEKGQVVYEQY
TRBJ1-6	TRBV5-1	ASSGTGNSYNSPLH
TRBJ1-2	TRBV7-2	ASSVRSREGYGYT
TRBJ2-7	TRBV6-1	ASSPGSLRSYEQY
TRBJ1-4	TRBV5-1	ASSTQGQHNEKLF
TRBJ1-2	TRBV10-3	AISESRSANYGYT
TRBJ2-7	TRBV7-2	ASSLWAGLGEQY
TRBJ2-1	TRBV7-9	ASSREGGREQF
TRBJ2-2	TRBV6-2/TRBV6-3	ASSYRPQNTGELF
TRBJ2-5	TRBV24-1	ATSGPGGGETQY
TRBJ1-2	TRBV30	AWTRDSPNYGYT
TRBJ1-2	TRBV19	ASSIPGRERTNYGYT
TRBJ2-1	TRBV6-5	ASRRQLSSYNEQF
TRBJ1-5	TRBV19	ASSILVGQPQH
TRBJ2-7	TRBV6-6	ASSYSSSLQY
TRBJ2-2	TRBV7-9	APAPPSGGSGELF
TRBJ2-7	TRBV6-2/TRBV6-3	ASRPVGGTTYEQY
TRBJ2-5	TRBV12-3/TRBV12-4	ASSFPPGETQY
TRBJ1-6	TRBV30	AWSAGQSSYNSPLH
TRBJ2-1	TRBV3-1/TRBV3-2	ASRGQATSETYNEQF
TRBJ1-2	TRBV19	ASRDSGQIYGYT
TRBJ2-3	TRBV6-2/TRBV6-3	ASSYSGGGTDTQY
TRBJ2-3	TRBV5-1	ASSLEGQSTDTQY
TRBJ2-2	TRBV9	ASSPIGGGAGGELF
TRBJ2-7	TRBV5-6	ASSLTQGLTRYEQY
TRBJ2-2	TRBV9	ASSVADNGELF
TRBJ2-6	TRBV6-5	ASTSRDSGANVLT
TRBJ1-5	TRBV12-2	ASRPGQVNQPQH
TRBJ1-1	TRBV6-5	ASSYSTITEAF
TRBJ2-7	TRBV6-6	ASRQGVSLSYEQY
TRBJ1-5	TRBV7-9	ASSLAPGQKAPSNQPQH
TRBJ1-1	TRBV2	ASRDLRDRETEAF
TRBJ2-5	TRBV5-1	ASSLGGLGETQY
TRBJ2-1	TRBV5-1	ASSPASGGASYNEQF
TRBJ1-4	TRBV6-6	ASSTGPALGLF
TRBJ1-4	TRBV6-6	ASRIEWILF
TRBJ2-1	TRBV7-7	ASSRSGGSNNEQF
TRBJ2-3	TRBV18	ASSPIVEADTQY
TRBJ2-7	TRBV27	ASSLFGQGGHEQY
TRBJ2-3	TRBV29-1	SVEGTALFPDTQY
TRBJ1-2	TRBV24-1	ATSDIGEGHGYT
TRBJ2-3	TRBV5-1	ASSLGGGVTDTQY
TRBJ2-7	TRBV2	ASSGTVPEQY
TRBJ2-1	TRBV6-5	ATPLGNEQF
TRBJ2-7	TRBV6-5	ASSYFSEGADEQY
TRBJ2-5	TRBV6-6	ASSSLGGGLQETQY
TRBJ2-7	TRBV25-1	ASSEYGRPNEQY
TRBJ2-3	TRBV2	ASKSGGATGTDTQY
TRBJ2-2	TRBV28	ASRGTANTGELF
TRBJ2-7	TRBV7-9	ASSFLQGTYEQY
TRBJ1-6	TRBV15	ATSRDLGSGSSSYNSPLH
TRBJ1-5	TRBV5-6	ASSPGQYQPQH
TRBJ1-4	TRBV3-1/TRBV3-2	ASSQGKVPNEKLF
TRBJ2-1	TRBV3-1/TRBV3-2	ASSKAGAVQKGQF
TRBJ1-6	TRBV6-5	ASSSLLQGSGSPLH
TRBJ1-1	TRBV19	ASKGVTEAF
TRBJ2-7	TRBV5-1	ASSLGAGSSYEQY
TRBJ1-4	TRBV28	ASSSWDLNEKLF